What follows are 14 T cell receptor beta chains derived from one specimen sequenced in a study of vaccination and CD4 T cells after COVID-19. Documented treatment: roughly ten-day PBMC culture with coronavirus spike peptide pools or control peptides (ViraFEST assay). Sequenced with the Oncomine TCR Beta short-read assay was DNA taken from cultured CD4+ T cells. TCRdb used MiXCR to reprocess the PCR reads, holding one entry per CDR3 protein. The profile shows around 16,000 distinct CDR3 sequences, 40% to 50% of them singletons. The antigens for these receptors are not known. Sequencing was carried out using CD4+ T cells from blood, cultured in vitro. These receptors came from a human donor who had recovered from COVID-19.

This clonotype occurred a few times. The chain uses TRBV4-1 and TRBJ2-7; D is possibly TRBD1 or TRBD2 (5 bases each). Germline V lookup: CDR1 MGHRA, CDR2 YSYEKL. V was clipped by 2 bases and J by 1 base, with 15 bases between them. The CDR3 runs to 16 residues. CDR3 sequence (DNA): TGCGCCAGCAGCCAATGGGGGTCCAGGGAATCCTACGAGCAGTACTTC. It specifies CASSQWGSRESYEQYF.

J is TRBJ2-1 and V is TRBV7-6; 8 positions agree with TRBD2. The J segment lost 7 bases and the V segment lost 5 bases, leaving 10 bases of the junction unmatched. The CDR3 covers 15 residues. CDR1 SGHVS and CDR2 FNYEAQ come from the germline V gene. The CDR3 DNA is TGTGCCAGCAGCGGAACACTAGCGGCCCTAAATGAGCAGTTCTTC. Translation: CASSGTLAALNEQFF.

The chain joins TRBV20-1 to TRBJ2-5; TRBD2 agrees at 14 bases. The CDR3 spans 24 residues. V shed 1 base, J shed 1 base, and the junction held 26 bases outside the gene matches. The germline V gene encodes CDR1 DFQATT and CDR2 SNEGSKA (reference sequence). This CDR3 reads CSARAPRFWVEGTSGSFFQETQYF. CDR3 sequence (DNA): TGCAGTGCTAGAGCCCCCCGTTTTTGGGTCGAAGGGACTAGCGGGAGTTTTTTCCAAGAGACCCAGTACTTC.

This clonotype was found a few times. The chain combines TRBV24-1 with TRBJ1-1; 8 nucleotides align to TRBD1. CDR1 and CDR2 from the germline V gene are KGHDR and SFDVKD. Losses at the gene ends were 7 bases for V and 6 bases for J; bases not matched to a gene: 9. This CDR3 region has 14 residues. CDR3 region: CATSGQGGEAEAFF. The CDR3 coding sequence is TGTGCCACCAGCGGACAGGGAGGAGAGGCTGAAGCTTTCTTT.

The CDR3 sequence: CAWSQGLDYGYTF. The CDR3 DNA follows: TGTGCCTGGTCACAGGGCCTCGACTATGGCTACACCTTC. This chain joins TRBV30 and TRBJ1-2; D may be TRBD1 (6 bases). The CDR3 loop spans 13 amino acids. V was cut by 5 bases and J by 3 bases, with 13 bases left in between. Per germline, CDR1 GTSNPN and CDR2 SVGIG (reference sequence).

The chain is built from TRBV7-9 and TRBJ2-2; no firm D call. Germline CDR1 and CDR2: SEHNR and FQNEAQ (reference sequence). CDR3 size: 15 residues. Trimming took 5 bases from V and 1 from J, leaving 11 bases between them. The CDR3 protein is CASSGSVQNTGELFF. The CDR3 nucleotides are TGTGCCAGCAGCGGTTCGGTACAGAACACCGGGGAGCTGTTTTTT.

The CDR3 nucleotides are TGTGCCAGCAGTGAAAACCTGTACCCTAGCACAGATACGCAGTATTTT. Translating gives CASSENLYPSTDTQYF. The chain links TRBV6-1 to TRBJ2-3; no firm D call. The germline V gene encodes CDR1 MNHNS and CDR2 SASEGT. The CDR3 covers 16 residues. V lost 2 bases and J 0 bases, leaving 12 bases between the germline ends.

A few counts support this clonotype. The chain has TRBV18 and TRBJ1-1; 9 nucleotides align to TRBD1. The CDR3 contains 14 residues. J gave up 4 bases and V 2 bases, and 2 bases lay outside the gene matches. Germline values: CDR1 KGHSH, CDR2 LQKENI. The CDR3 protein is CASSPGTGSTEAFF. DNA of the CDR3: TGTGCCAGCTCACCAGGGACAGGGAGCACTGAAGCTTTCTTT.

The chain recombines TRBV20-1 with TRBJ1-6; maybe TRBD1 (6 bases). In germline, CDR1 is DFQATT, CDR2 SNEGSKA (reference sequence). The CDR3 runs to 15 residues. V lost 2 bases and J 5 bases, leaving 13 bases between the germline ends. Here the CDR3 DNA reads TGCAGTGCTAGAAAAGCAGGACAGAATAATTCACCCCTCCACTTT. Translating it yields CSARKAGQNNSPLHF.

This clonotype has just a few counts. The chain is built from TRBV7-9 and TRBJ1-2; TRBD1 matches 8 bases. This CDR3 has 15 amino acids. With V trimmed by 5 bases and J by 4 bases, 9 bases remained unmatched. Germline CDR1 SEHNR, CDR2 FQNEAQ (reference sequence). In nucleotides, the CDR3 is TGTGCCAGCAGCACCGGACAGGGAAGGAGCTATGGCTACACCTTC. Encoded protein: CASSTGQGRSYGYTF.

This clonotype has just a few counts. The genes are TRBV10-3 and TRBJ1-1; TRBD1 matches 8 bases. This CDR3 region has 16 residues. CDR1 ENHRY and CDR2 SYGVKD come from the germline V gene. Trimming cost V 6 bases and J 0 bases; bases outside gene matches: 9. The CDR3 bases are TGTGCCATCAGCCCCACAGGGGGTCTACTGAACACTGAAGCTTTCTTT. It codes for CAISPTGGLLNTEAFF.

In its sample, this clonotype was seen a few times. The chain links TRBV15 to TRBJ2-7; D remains unclear. V dropped 0 bases and J dropped 4 bases, with 13 bases sitting between them. The germline gives CDR1 LNHNV, CDR2 YYDKDF (reference sequence). The CDR3 is 15 amino acids. For the CDR3, the DNA is TGTGCCACCAGCAGAGAACTTGACGCGACGTACGAGCAGTACTTC. Translated, it gives CATSRELDATYEQYF.

This clonotype showed up just a few times. The chain links TRBV20-1 to TRBJ2-7; the match to TRBD1 covers 9 bases. This CDR3 contains 13 residues. CDR1 and CDR2 from the germline V gene are DFQATT and SNEGSKA (reference sequence). Trimming removed 6 bases from V and 6 bases from J; junction bases left unmatched: 9. DNA of the CDR3: TGCAGTGCCTCTCCGGGGACAGGGCGCGAGCAGTACTTC. This codes for CSASPGTGREQYF.

The rearrangement joins TRBV7-2 to TRBJ2-1; 11 bases align to TRBD2. The germline gives CDR1 SGHTA, CDR2 FQGNSA. V dropped 5 bases and J dropped 4; count of bases not matched to a gene: 7. The CDR3 is made up of 16 amino acids. CDR3 protein: CASSDRLAGNYNEQFF. CDR3 sequence (DNA): TGTGCCAGCAGCGACAGACTAGCGGGAAATTACAATGAGCAGTTCTTC. Full variable domain (rest looked up from reference TRBV7-2 and TRBJ2-1): GAGVSQSPSNKVTEKGKDVELRCDPISGHTALYWYRQSLGQGLEFLIYFQGNSAPDKSGLPSDRFSAERTGGSVSTLTIQRTQQEDSAVYLCASSDRLAGNYNEQFFGPGTRLTVL.